The T cell receptor (beta chain) under discussion was sequenced for a study of OX40 agonist ivuxolimab in advanced cancers. Study information: Partial responses were achieved by three patients: one hepatocellular carcinoma, two cutaneous melanoma. Study-level points and caveats: Among T cells, CD8+ cells averaged more expanded clones than CD4+ cells. With doses of 0.1 to 3.0 mg/kg, CD4+ and CD8+ blood T cells had undergone clonal expansion by week 6.

This clone is a singleton in its sample. Its antigen is unidentified. The CDR3 loop spans 14 amino acids. Trimming took off 2 bases at V and 6 bases at J, with 11 bases between the two ends. Germline loops: CDR1 LNHDA, CDR2 SQIVND (reference sequence). Profiling relied on immunoSEQ multiplex PCR, and the TCRdb table lists in-frame clones only, not all of them. Counted here are 70,000 or so clones, 65% to 90% occurring once; the ten biggest clones make up 0.9% to 1.4%. The sample was CD4+ or CD8+ T cells sorted from blood, taken in a trial of the OX40 agonist ivuxolimab. The sequence was obtained from an adult with an advanced solid tumor such as melanoma, head and neck, liver or kidney cancer. This chain connects TRBV19 to TRBJ2-4; D not resolved. CDR3 bases: TGTGCCAGTAGTATATCCGGGTCGGGAAACATTCAGTACTTC. Translated, it gives CASSISGSGNIQYF.